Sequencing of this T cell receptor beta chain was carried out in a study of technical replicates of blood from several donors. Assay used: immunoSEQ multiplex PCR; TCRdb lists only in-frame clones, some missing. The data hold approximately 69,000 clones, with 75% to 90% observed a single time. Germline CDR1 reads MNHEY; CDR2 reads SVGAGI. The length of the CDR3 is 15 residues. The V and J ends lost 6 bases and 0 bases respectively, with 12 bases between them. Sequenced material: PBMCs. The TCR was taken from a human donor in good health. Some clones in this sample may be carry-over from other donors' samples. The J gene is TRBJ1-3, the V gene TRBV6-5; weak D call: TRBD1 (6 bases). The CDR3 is CASSQTGISGNTIYF. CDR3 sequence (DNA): TGTGCCAGCAGCCAAACAGGGATCTCTGGAAACACCATATATTTT.